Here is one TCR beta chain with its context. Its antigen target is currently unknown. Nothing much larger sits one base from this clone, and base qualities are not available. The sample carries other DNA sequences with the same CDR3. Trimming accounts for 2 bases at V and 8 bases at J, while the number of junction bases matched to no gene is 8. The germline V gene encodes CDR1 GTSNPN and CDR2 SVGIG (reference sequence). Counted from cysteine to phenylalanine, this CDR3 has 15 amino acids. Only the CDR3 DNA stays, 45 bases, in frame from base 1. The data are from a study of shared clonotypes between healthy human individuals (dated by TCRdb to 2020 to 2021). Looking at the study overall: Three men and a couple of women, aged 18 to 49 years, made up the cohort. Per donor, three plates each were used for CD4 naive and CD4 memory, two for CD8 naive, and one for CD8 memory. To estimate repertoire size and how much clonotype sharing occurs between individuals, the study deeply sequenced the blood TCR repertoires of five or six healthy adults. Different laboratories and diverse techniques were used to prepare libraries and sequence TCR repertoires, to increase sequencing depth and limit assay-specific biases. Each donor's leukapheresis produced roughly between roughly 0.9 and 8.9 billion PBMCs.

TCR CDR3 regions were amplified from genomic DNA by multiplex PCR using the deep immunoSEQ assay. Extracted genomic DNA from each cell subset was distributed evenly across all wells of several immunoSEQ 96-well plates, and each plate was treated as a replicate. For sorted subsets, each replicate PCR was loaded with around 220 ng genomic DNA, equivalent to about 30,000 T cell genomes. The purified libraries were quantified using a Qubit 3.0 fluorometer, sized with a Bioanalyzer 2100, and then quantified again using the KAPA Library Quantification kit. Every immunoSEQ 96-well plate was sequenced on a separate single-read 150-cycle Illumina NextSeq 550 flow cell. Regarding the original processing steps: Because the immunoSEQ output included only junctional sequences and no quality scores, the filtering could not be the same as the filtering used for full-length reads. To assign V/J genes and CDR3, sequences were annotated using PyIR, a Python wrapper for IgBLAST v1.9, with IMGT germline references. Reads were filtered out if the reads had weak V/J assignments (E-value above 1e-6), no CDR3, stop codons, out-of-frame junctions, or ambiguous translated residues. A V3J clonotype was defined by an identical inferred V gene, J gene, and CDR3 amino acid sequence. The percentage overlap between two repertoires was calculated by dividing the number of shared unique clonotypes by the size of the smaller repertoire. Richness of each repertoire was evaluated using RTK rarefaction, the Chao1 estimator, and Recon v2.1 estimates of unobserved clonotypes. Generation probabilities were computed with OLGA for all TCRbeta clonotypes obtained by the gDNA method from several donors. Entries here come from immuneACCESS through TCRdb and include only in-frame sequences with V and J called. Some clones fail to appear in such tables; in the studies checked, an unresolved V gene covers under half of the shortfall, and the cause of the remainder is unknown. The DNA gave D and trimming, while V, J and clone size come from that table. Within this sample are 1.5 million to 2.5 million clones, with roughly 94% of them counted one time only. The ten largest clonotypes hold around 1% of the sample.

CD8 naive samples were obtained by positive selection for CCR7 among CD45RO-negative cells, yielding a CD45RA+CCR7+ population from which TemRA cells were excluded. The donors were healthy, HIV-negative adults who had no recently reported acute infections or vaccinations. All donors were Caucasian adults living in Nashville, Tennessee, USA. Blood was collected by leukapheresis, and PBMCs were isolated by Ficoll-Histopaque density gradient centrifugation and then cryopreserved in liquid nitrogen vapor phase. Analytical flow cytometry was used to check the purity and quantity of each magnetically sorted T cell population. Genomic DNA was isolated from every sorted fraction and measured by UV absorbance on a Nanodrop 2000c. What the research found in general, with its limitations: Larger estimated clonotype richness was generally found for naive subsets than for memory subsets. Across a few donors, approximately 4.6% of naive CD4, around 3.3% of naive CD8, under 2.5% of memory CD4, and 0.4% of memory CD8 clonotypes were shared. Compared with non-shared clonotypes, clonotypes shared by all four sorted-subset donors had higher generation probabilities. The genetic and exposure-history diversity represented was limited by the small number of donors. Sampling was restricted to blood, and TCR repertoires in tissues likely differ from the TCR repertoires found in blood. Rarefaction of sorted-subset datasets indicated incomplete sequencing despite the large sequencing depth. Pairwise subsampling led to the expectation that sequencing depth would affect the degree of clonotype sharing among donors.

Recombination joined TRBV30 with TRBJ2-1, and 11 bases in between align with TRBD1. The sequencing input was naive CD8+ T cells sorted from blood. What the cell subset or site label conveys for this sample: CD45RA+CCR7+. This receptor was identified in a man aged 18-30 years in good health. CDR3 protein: CAWSPRDRGVHEQFF. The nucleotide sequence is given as TGTGCCTGGAGTCCCCGGGACAGGGGGGTTCATGAGCAGTTCTTC.